This record concerns one T cell receptor beta chain sequence. The antigen is unknown. Germline loops: CDR1 SGHRS, CDR2 YFSETQ. CDR3 size: 15 residues. Trimming removed 1 base at V and 8 bases at J, with 16 bases between. This was the immunoSEQ version 4 assay in survey mode. Method: immunoSEQ multiplex PCR; TCRdb's copy keeps in-frame clones and lacks some. The table shows 48,000 or so clones, with under 85% occurring only once. This specimen comes from a study of persistence of HIV-infected CD4 T cells. Cells were stimulated with CMV-infected fibroblast lysates at roughly 10 ug/mL. Sorted nonresponding memory CD4+ T cells were CD40L-negative, CD69-negative, CD45RO-high.

The sample was CD4+ T cells sorted from PBMCs after approximately 19-hour stimulation, taken from a patient who received antiretroviral therapy. J is TRBJ2-1 and V is TRBV5-1; maybe TRBD2 (5 bases). The TCR comes from an adult man with HIV who was CMV-seropositive. CDR3 amino acids: CASSLRASLDHEQFF. CDR3 DNA sequence: TGCGCCAGCAGCTTGAGGGCTAGCTTGGATCATGAGCAGTTCTTC.